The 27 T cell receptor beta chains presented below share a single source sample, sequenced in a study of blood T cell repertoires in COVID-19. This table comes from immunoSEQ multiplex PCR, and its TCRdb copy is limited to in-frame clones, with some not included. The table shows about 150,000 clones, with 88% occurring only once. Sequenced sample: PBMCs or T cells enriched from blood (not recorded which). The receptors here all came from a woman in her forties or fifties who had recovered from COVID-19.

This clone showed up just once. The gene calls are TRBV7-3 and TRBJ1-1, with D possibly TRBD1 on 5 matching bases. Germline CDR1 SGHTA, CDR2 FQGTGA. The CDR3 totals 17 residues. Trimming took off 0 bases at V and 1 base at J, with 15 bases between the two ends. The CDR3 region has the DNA TGTGCCAGCAGCTTAACATTTGGCAGGGCGACGAACACTGAAGCTTTCTTT. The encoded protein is CASSLTFGRATNTEAFF.

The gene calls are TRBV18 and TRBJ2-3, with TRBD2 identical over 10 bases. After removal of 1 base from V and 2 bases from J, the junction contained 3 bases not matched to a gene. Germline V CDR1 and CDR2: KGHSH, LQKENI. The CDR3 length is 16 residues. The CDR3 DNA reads TGTGCCAGCTCACCACTAGCGGGGGGTTACACAGATACGCAGTATTTT. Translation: CASSPLAGGYTDTQYF.

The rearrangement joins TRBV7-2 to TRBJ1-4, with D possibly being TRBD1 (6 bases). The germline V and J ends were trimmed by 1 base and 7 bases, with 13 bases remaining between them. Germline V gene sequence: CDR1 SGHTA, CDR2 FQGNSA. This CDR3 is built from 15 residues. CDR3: CASSLGQAFGEKLFF. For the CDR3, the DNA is TGTGCCAGCAGCTTAGGACAGGCCTTCGGTGAAAAACTGTTTTTT.

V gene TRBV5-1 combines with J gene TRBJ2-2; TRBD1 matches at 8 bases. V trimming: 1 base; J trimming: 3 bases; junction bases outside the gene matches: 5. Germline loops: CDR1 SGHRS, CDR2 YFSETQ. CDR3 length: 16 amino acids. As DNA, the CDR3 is TGCGCCAGCAGCTTGTATCAGGGGGCGGACACCGGGGAGCTGTTTTTT. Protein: CASSLYQGADTGELFF.

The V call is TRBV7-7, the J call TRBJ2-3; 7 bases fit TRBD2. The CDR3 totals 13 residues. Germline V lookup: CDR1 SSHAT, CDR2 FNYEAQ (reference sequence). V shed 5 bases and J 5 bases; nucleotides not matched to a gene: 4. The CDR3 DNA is TGTGCCAGCAGCCTCGGGGGGAGAGATACGCAGTATTTT. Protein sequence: CASSLGGRDTQYF.

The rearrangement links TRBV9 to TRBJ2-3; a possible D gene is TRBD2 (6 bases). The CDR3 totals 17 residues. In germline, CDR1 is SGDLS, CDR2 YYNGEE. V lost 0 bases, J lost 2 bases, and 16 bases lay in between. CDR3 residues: CASSVELTGGTTDTQYF. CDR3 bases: TGTGCCAGCAGCGTAGAATTAACCGGGGGAACCACAGATACGCAGTATTTT. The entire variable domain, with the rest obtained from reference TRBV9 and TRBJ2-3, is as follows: DSGVTQTPKHLITATGQRVTLRCSPRSGDLSVYWYQQSLDQGLQFLIQYYNGEERAKGNILERFSAQQFPDLHSELNLSSLELGDSALYFCASSVELTGGTTDTQYFGPGTRLTVL.

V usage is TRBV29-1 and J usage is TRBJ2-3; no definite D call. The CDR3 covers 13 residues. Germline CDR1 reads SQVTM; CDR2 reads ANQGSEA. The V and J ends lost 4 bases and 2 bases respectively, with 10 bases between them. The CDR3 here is CSVGSVITDTQYF. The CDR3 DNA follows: TGCAGCGTTGGTTCAGTCATCACAGATACGCAGTATTTT.

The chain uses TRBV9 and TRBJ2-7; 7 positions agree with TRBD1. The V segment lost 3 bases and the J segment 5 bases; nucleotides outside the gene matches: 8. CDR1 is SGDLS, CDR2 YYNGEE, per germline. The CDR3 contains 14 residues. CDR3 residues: CASSGRQGGDEQYF. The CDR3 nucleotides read TGTGCCAGCAGCGGAAGACAGGGTGGGGACGAGCAGTACTTC.

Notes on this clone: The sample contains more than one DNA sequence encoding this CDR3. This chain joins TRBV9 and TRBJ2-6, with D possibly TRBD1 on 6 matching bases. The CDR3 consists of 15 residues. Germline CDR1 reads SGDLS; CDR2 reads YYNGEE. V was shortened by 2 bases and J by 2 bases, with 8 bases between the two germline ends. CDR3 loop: CASSVRGAGANVLTF. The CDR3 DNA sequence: TGTGCCAGCAGCGTCAGGGGAGCTGGGGCCAACGTCCTGACTTTC.

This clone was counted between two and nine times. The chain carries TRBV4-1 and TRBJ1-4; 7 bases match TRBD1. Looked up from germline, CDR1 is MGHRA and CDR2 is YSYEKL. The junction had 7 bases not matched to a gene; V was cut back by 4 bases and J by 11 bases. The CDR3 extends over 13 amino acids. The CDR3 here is CASSPRQGSKLFF. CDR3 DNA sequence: TGCGCCAGCAGCCCTCGACAGGGATCGAAACTGTTTTTT.

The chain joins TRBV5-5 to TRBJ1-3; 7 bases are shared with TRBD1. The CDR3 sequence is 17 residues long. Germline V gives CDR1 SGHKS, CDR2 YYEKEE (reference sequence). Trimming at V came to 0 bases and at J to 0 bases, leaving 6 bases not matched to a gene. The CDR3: CASSLGGGGASGNTIYF. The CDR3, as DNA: TGTGCCAGCAGCTTGGGTGGAGGGGGCGCCTCTGGAAACACCATATATTTT. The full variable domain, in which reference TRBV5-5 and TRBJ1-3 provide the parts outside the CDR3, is DAGVTQSPTHLIKTRGQQVTLRCSPISGHKSVSWYQQVLGQGPQFIFQYYEKEERGRGNFPDRFSARQFPNYSSELNVNALLLGDSALYLCASSLGGGGASGNTIYFGEGSWLTVV.

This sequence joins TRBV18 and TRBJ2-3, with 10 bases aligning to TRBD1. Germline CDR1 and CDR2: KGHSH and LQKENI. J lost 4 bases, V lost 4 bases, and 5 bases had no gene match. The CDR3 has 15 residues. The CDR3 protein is CASSRGTGEADTQYF. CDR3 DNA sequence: TGTGCCAGCTCACGCGGGACAGGGGAGGCAGATACGCAGTATTTT. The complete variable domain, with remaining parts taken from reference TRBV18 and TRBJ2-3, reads NAGVMQNPRHLVRRRGQEARLRCSPMKGHSHVYWYRQLPEEGLKFMVYLQKENIIDESGMPKERFSAEFPKEGPSILRIQQVVRGDSAAYFCASSRGTGEADTQYFGPGTRLTVL.

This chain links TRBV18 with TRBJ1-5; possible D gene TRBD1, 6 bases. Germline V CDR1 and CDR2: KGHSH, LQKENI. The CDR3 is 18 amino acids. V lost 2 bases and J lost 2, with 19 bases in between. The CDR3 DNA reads TGTGCCAGCTCACCAGACCCCACTCGAGGGGGGGGCAATCAGCCCCAGCATTTT. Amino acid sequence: CASSPDPTRGGGNQPQHF.

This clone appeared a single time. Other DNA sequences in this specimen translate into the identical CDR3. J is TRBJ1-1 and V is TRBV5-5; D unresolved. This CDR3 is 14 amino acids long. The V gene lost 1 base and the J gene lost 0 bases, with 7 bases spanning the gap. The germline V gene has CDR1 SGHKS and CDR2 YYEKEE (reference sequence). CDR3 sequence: CASSLQRMNTEAFF. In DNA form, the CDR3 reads TGTGCCAGCAGCTTGCAGAGGATGAACACTGAAGCTTTCTTT.

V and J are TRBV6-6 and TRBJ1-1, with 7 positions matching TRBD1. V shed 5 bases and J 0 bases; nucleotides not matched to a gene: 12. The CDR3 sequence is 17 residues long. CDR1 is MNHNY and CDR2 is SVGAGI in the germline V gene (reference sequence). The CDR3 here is CASSPGTVSFMNTEAFF. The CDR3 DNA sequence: TGTGCCAGCAGTCCCGGGACAGTTTCCTTCATGAACACTGAAGCTTTCTTT.

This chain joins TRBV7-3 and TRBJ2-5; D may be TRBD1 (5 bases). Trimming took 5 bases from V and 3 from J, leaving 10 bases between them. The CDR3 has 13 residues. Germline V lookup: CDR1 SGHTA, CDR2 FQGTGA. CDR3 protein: CASSAYRKETQYF. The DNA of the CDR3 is TGTGCCAGCAGCGCCTACAGGAAAGAGACCCAGTACTTC. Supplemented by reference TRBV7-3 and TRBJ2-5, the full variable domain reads GAGVSQTPSNKVTEKGKYVELRCDPISGHTALYWYRQSLGQGPEFLIYFQGTGAADDSGLPNDRFFAVRPEGSVSTLKIQRTERGDSAVYLCASSAYRKETQYFGPGTRLLVL.

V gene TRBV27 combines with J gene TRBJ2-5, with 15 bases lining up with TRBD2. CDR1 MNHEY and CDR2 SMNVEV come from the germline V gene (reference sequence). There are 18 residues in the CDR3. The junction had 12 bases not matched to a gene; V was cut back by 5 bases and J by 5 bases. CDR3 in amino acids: CASSLYFPGTSGGETQYF. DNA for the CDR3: TGTGCCAGCAGTCTCTATTTCCCCGGGACTAGCGGGGGGGAGACCCAGTACTTC.

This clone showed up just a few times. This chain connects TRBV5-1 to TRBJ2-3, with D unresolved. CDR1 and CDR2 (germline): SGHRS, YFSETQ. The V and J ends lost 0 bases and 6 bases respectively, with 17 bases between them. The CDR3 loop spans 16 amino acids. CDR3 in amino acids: CASSLEQAAVSDTQYF. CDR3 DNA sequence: TGCGCCAGCAGCTTGGAGCAGGCCGCCGTGAGTGATACGCAGTATTTT.

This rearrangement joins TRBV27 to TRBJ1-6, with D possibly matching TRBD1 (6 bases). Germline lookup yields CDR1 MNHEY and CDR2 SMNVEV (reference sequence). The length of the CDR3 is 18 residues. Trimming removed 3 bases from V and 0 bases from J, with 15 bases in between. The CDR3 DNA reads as TGTGCCAGCAGTTTTTATCGAACAGGGAGCTCCTATAATTCACCCCTCCACTTT. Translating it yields CASSFYRTGSSYNSPLHF.

This CDR3 is CASLVTGSDGYGYTF. The CDR3 bases are TGTGCCAGTTTAGTGACAGGGAGTGACGGCTATGGCTACACCTTC. The chain links TRBV6-5 to TRBJ1-2, with 7 bases lining up with TRBD1. Germline values: CDR1 MNHEY, CDR2 SVGAGI. This CDR3 region has 15 residues. V gave up 9 bases and J gave up 4 bases; unmatched junction bases: 14.

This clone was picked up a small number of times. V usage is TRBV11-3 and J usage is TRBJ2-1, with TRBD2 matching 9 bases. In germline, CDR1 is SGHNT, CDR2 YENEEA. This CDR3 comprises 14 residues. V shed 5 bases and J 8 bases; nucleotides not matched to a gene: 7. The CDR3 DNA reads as TGTGCCAGCAGCCGCGGGACTAGCATGCATGAGCAGTTCTTC. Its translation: CASSRGTSMHEQFF.

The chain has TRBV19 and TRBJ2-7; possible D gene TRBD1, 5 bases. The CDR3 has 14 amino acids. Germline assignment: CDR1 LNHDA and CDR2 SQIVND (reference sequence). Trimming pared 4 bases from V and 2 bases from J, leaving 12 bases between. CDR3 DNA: TGTGCCAGTAGTAACAAAGGGGCAACCTACGAGCAGTACTTC. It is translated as CASSNKGATYEQYF.

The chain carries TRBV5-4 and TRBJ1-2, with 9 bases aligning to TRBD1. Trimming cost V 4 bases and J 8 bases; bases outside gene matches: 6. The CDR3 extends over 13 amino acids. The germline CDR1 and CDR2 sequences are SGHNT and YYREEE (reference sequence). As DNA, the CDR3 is TGTGCCAGCAGCGCGGGACAGGGAGAAGGCTACACCTTC. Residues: CASSAGQGEGYTF.

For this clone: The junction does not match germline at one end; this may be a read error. The chain's CDR3 is CASSLSQGMNAEAFF. Here the CDR3 DNA reads TGTGCCAGCAGCTTAAGCCAGGGTATGAACGCTGAAGCTTTCTTT. V is TRBV7-2 and J is TRBJ1-1, with a weak D call TRBD1 (5 bases). Germline-derived CDR1 and CDR2 are SGHTA and FQGNSA. This CDR3 region has 15 residues.

The CDR3 DNA reads as TGTGCCAGCAGCTTTGGGCTCCTTAATGGGTTTAATTCGGCAGGGGCCGCAACCCATGGGCAGTTCTTC. Protein product: CASSFGLLNGFNSAGAATHGQFF. The chain joins TRBV12-1 to TRBJ2-1; the tabulated D call, TRBD1, remains unverified against the DNA. TRBV12-1 is tagged as a pseudogene. The CDR3 extends over 23 amino acids.

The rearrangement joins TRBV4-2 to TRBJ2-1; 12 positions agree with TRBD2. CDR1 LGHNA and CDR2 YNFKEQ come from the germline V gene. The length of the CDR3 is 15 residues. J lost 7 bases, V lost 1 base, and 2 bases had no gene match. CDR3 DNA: TGTGCCAGCAGCCAAGGGCTAGCGGGGGGGAATGAGCAGTTCTTC. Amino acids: CASSQGLAGGNEQFF.

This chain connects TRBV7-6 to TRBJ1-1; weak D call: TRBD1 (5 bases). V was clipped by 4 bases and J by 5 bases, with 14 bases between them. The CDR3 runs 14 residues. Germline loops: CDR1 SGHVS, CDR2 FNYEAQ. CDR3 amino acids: CASSSIPRGTEAFF. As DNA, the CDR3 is TGTGCCAGCAGCTCGATCCCCCGGGGGACTGAAGCTTTCTTT.